The text below deals with one T cell receptor beta chain. Antigen specificity is unknown. The data were obtained in a study of post-analysis software for immune sequencing data. Findings and limits, study-wide: When patients were compared with controls, four or five TRBV segments were more frequent, TRBV5-6, TRBV5-1 and TRBV20-1 among them. Significantly lower normalized Chao1 diversity was found in patients with multiple sclerosis relative to controls. By F measure, strong co-clustering occurred among samples prepared in the same batch.

TCR beta libraries were prepared from cDNA with unique molecular identifiers. cDNA molecules numbering about 490,000 came from roughly 1 to 10 million T cells. Each CDR3 protein is one row after TCRdb ran MiXCR on the PCR reads. The sample gives about 560,000 distinct CDR3 sequences, about 40% of which show up once; 1.7% is in the top ten. Per germline, CDR1 GTSNPN and CDR2 SVGIG (reference sequence). V lost 4 bases to trimming and J lost 0 bases, with 3 bases between them. This CDR3 has 12 amino acids. The TCR originated in a girl aged 10 to 17 with multiple sclerosis. Sequencing was done on a sample of blood. The J gene is TRBJ2-2, the V gene TRBV30; no clear D. The CDR3 DNA reads TGTGCCTGGAACGCGAACACCGGGGAGCTGTTTTTT. It codes for CAWNANTGELFF.